The entry that follows covers one T cell receptor beta chain sequence. Its matching antigen is unknown. This same CDR3 is encoded by further DNA sequences in the sample. These data come from a study of Tregs in tolerant kidney transplant recipients. Related graft donors supplied nonmyeloablative bone marrow transplants, and mixed chimerism was transient. CD4+CD25+CD127- Tregs, CD4+CD25- non-Tregs, CD4 and CD8 cells were sorted. Findings of the study overall: For some patients, primers changed over time, blocking nucleotide-level comparison.

Using immunoSEQ multiplex PCR, the repertoire was profiled, and TCRdb retains in-frame clones only, with some absent. This table holds 84,000 or so clones, 80% to 95% found once. The source material was CD4+ T cells from blood (PBMCs), sampled 12 months after the transplant. The sequence was collected from a human patient who received a combined kidney and bone marrow transplant. Some T cells may be transferred from the graft donor.

CDR3 sequence: CASSLLADYEQYF. The CDR3 DNA reads TGCGCCAGCAGCTTGCTAGCCGACTACGAGCAGTACTTC. The chain links TRBV5-1 to TRBJ2-7; possibly TRBD2 for D (5 bases). The V and J ends lost 1 base and 3 bases respectively, with 8 bases between them. There are 13 residues in the CDR3. Germline CDR1 SGHRS, CDR2 YFSETQ.